These T cell receptor beta chains were read from a single sample in a study of T cell responses to AZD1222 COVID-19 vaccine. The assay was immunoSEQ multiplex PCR, and TCRdb's table has in-frame clones only and misses some. In the table there are about 140,000 clones, approximately 90% of which are singletons. The sequencing here drew on peripheral blood, taken on day 0 of AZD1222 vaccination. These receptor sequences come from an adult in good health. CDR3s include the opening cysteine and the closing phenylalanine or tryptophan. D genes are given only for firm matches. Some rows mark clone size as missing; the rest say once, few, many or name a class of expanded clone.

J gene	D gene	V gene	clone size	CDR3 protein	CDR3 DNA
TRBJ1-4	TRBD1	TRBV18	.	CASSPIYLEDRGIEKLFF	TGTGCCAGCTCACCAATCTACCTAGAGGACAGGGGGATTGAAAAACTGTTTTTT
TRBJ1-2	.	TRBV4-1	.	CASSQDNAGLWGYTF	TGCGCCAGCAGCCAAGACAACGCCGGGCTCTGGGGCTACACCTTC
TRBJ1-3	TRBD1	TRBV7-8	.	CASTRLGGQGSGNTIYF	TGTGCCAGCACCCGTTTAGGGGGACAGGGCTCTGGAAACACCATATATTTT
TRBJ1-5	.	TRBV3-1/TRBV3-2	few	CASSPHGGQPQHF	TGTGCCAGCAGCCCCCACGGGGGTCAGCCCCAGCATTTT
TRBJ1-4	.	TRBV9	.	CASSGGGAENEKLFF	TGTGCCAGCAGCGGAGGGGGAGCGGAGAATGAAAAACTGTTTTTT
TRBJ1-6	.	TRBV7-6	.	CASSLKGGAANSPLHF	TGTGCCAGCAGCTTAAAGGGGGGGGCGGCGAATTCACCCCTCCACTTT
TRBJ1-5	TRBD1	TRBV19	.	CASSFWTGDHQPQHF	TGTGCCAGTAGTTTCTGGACAGGGGACCATCAGCCCCAGCATTTT
TRBJ1-1	TRBD1	TRBV9	.	CASSKRDRADTEAFF	TGTGCCAGCAGCAAGAGGGACAGGGCGGACACTGAAGCTTTCTTT
TRBJ2-1	.	TRBV5-1	.	CASSFVTSGNEQFF	TGCGCCAGCAGCTTCGTTACCTCGGGCAATGAGCAGTTCTTC
TRBJ1-6	.	TRBV3-1/TRBV3-2	.	CASSQGWTSLSGVRSPLHF	TGTGCCAGCAGCCAAGGATGGACGAGCCTTTCGGGGGTCAGATCACCCCTCCACTTT
TRBJ1-1	.	TRBV4-1	.	CASSQPGRAGEAFF	TGCGCCAGCAGCCAACCCGGTCGGGCTGGGGAGGCTTTCTTT
TRBJ2-7	.	TRBV30	.	CAWSPPLYGSEQYF	TGTGCCTGGAGTCCGCCCCTCTATGGAAGCGAGCAGTACTTC
TRBJ1-1	.	TRBV30	.	CAWSTGLLGTEAFF	TGTGCCTGGAGTACCGGACTTCTTGGGACTGAAGCTTTCTTT
TRBJ2-7	.	TRBV7-9	.	CASSSGNEQYF	TGTGCCAGCAGCTCGGGGAACGAGCAGTACTTC
TRBJ1-6	.	TRBV6-5	.	CASSYSRRYNSPLHF	TGTGCCAGCAGTTACTCGAGACGGTATAATTCACCCCTCCACTTT